A single sample is the source of the 16 T cell receptor beta chains below, sequenced in a study of blood T cells in healthy people across ages. A J-beta primer mix and a sample-barcoded 5' primer were used in a second PCR of roughly 6 to 11 cycles. A single record per CDR3 protein comes from TCRdb applying MiXCR to the 5' RACE reads. The table shows around 820,000 distinct CDR3 sequences, with roughly 25% occurring only once. These data also featured in a second study, about T cells of mothers and their children.

Sequencing input: blood. The receptors come from a boy younger than 18 in good health.

The chain recombines TRBV29-1 with TRBJ1-4; D remains unclear. V lost 7 bases, J lost 1 base, and 13 bases lay in between. From germline, CDR1 is SQVTM and CDR2 ANQGSEA. The CDR3 loop spans 14 amino acids. CDR3 coding DNA: TGCAGCGCCAACCTAGTGGGAACTAATGAAAAACTGTTTTTT. It encodes CSANLVGTNEKLFF.

A few counts support this clonotype. The CDR3 nucleotides are TGTGCCAGCAGTCTTCTGCTGAGACAGGACACTGAAGCTTTCTTT. Its translation: CASSLLLRQDTEAFF. V usage is TRBV12-3 or TRBV12-4 and J usage is TRBJ1-1; the D gene is possibly TRBD1 (6 bases). This CDR3 region has 15 residues. The ends were cut back, 5 bases at V and 3 bases at J, with 16 bases in the middle.

The chain employs TRBV4-3 and TRBJ1-1, with D tentatively TRBD1 (6 bases). V dropped 3 bases and J dropped 7 bases, with 12 bases sitting between them. CDR3 size: 13 residues. In germline, CDR1 is LGHNA, CDR2 YSLEER. The CDR3 region has the DNA TGCGCCAGCAGCCAGCAAACAGGGCGTGAAGCTTTCTTT. Translation: CASSQQTGREAFF.

The rearrangement joins TRBV4-1 to TRBJ2-1; 9 bases are shared with TRBD1. Germline V gene data show CDR1 as MGHRA and CDR2 as YSYEKL. After removal of 4 bases from V and 4 bases from J, the junction contained 8 bases not matched to a gene. This CDR3 region has 16 residues. CDR3 protein: CASSRTQGANYNEQFF. The CDR3 DNA sequence: TGCGCCAGCAGCCGAACACAGGGGGCCAATTACAATGAGCAGTTCTTC.

This chain's CDR3 is CAISDPGGRETQYF. CDR3 in DNA: TGTGCCATCAGTGACCCCGGGGGGCGAGAGACCCAGTACTTC. The chain has TRBV10-3 and TRBJ2-5; D possibly corresponds to TRBD2 (7 bases). Germline V gene data show CDR1 as ENHRY and CDR2 as SYGVKD. V was pared by 3 bases and J by 4 bases, with 12 bases between. The CDR3 consists of 14 residues.

The rearrangement links TRBV20-1 to TRBJ2-5; D is unclear. Deletions cut 3 bases from V and 2 bases from J, with 10 bases between. Per the germline V gene, CDR1 is DFQATT and CDR2 is SNEGSKA (reference sequence). The CDR3 sequence is 13 residues long. In nucleotides, the CDR3 is TGCAGTGCTAGGTCTCCCGAGCAAGAGACCCAGTACTTC. This encodes CSARSPEQETQYF.

The rearrangement uses TRBV7-2 and TRBJ2-5; 8 bases fit TRBD1. The tail of the sequence fits TRBJ2-7 better, so the J call may be wrong. The V gene's germline CDR1 is SGHTA and CDR2 FQGNSA. The CDR3 is made up of 15 amino acids. This CDR3 is CASSAPGQAAYEQYF. In nucleotides, the CDR3 is TGTGCCAGCAGCGCCCCGGGACAGGCCGCCTACGAGCAGTACTTC.

The chain employs TRBV6-5 and TRBJ2-5; D assignment may be TRBD1 or TRBD2 (6 bases each). Gene TRBJ2-1 matches the end of the DNA better, so the J call may be wrong. The CDR3 has 14 residues. Germline assignment: CDR1 MNHEY and CDR2 SVGAGI. CDR3 sequence reads: CASRRGGPDNEQFF. The CDR3 DNA sequence: TGTGCCAGCAGAAGAGGGGGGCCGGACAATGAGCAGTTCTTC.

This clonotype has only a few counts. The V call is TRBV28, the J call TRBJ2-7; 8 bases map to TRBD2. The ends lost 2 bases at V and 7 bases at J; junction bases unmatched: 4. The CDR3 is 13 amino acids. Germline CDR1 reads MDHEN; CDR2 reads SYDVKM. CDR3: CASSLSGGEEQYF. CDR3 nucleotides: TGTGCCAGCAGTTTAAGCGGGGGAGAGGAGCAGTACTTC.

In this sample, this clonotype turned up a few times. The genes are TRBV20-1 and TRBJ2-7; TRBD2 is a possible D gene (6 bases). In germline, CDR1 is DFQATT, CDR2 SNEGSKA (reference sequence). This CDR3 has 13 residues. V was cut by 5 bases and J by 2 bases, with 13 bases left in between. The CDR3, as DNA: TGCAGTGCTGTGGTTAGCGGAGCCTACGAGCAGTACTTC. The encoded protein is CSAVVSGAYEQYF.

The rearrangement joins TRBV2 to TRBJ2-1; 10 bases match TRBD1. J lost 0 bases, V lost 4 bases, and 12 bases had no gene match. Germline values: CDR1 SNHLY, CDR2 FYNNEI. The CDR3 has 19 amino acids. CDR3 loop: CASSGLRQGAVFSYNEQFF. In DNA, the CDR3 is TGTGCCAGCAGTGGTCTCAGACAGGGGGCCGTCTTCTCCTACAATGAGCAGTTCTTC.

This clonotype has just a few counts. The chain joins TRBV20-1 to TRBJ2-7, with D perhaps matching TRBD2 (6 bases). The CDR3 consists of 11 residues. V dropped 2 bases and J dropped 6 bases, with 8 bases sitting between them. Germline V CDR1 and CDR2: DFQATT, SNEGSKA (reference sequence). The CDR3 protein is CSARRDFEQYF. CDR3 DNA sequence: TGCAGTGCTAGAAGGGACTTCGAGCAGTACTTC.

This clonotype was seen a few times. The rearrangement joins TRBV20-1 to TRBJ2-5; 9 positions agree with TRBD1. The trim removed 4 bases at V and 5 bases at J, leaving 5 bases unmatched. The CDR3 loop spans 13 amino acids. Germline CDR1 and CDR2: DFQATT and SNEGSKA (reference sequence). This chain's CDR3 is CSATTGGRETQYF. CDR3 in DNA: TGCAGTGCTACCACAGGGGGCAGGGAGACCCAGTACTTC.

V usage is TRBV4-3 and J usage is TRBJ2-1, with 7 bases that match TRBD2. The DNA end is more similar to TRBJ2-7, so the J call may be wrong. Germline V gene sequence: CDR1 LGHNA, CDR2 YSLEER. The CDR3 sequence is 17 residues long. The CDR3: CASSQDFGWGRVYEQYF. The DNA for the CDR3 is TGCGCCAGCAGCCAAGATTTCGGTTGGGGGAGGGTTTACGAGCAGTACTTC.

This clonotype was recorded a few times. Compared with germline, one end of the junction differs, possibly owing to a read error. V gene TRBV3-1 combines with J gene TRBJ2-5; 8 bases are a match to TRBD2. Germline-derived CDR1 and CDR2 are LGHDT and YNNKEL (reference sequence). The CDR3 length is 12 residues. CDR3 in DNA: TGTGCCAGCAGCCAGACAGCGGGAGCTAAGTTCTTC. The encoded protein is CASSQTAGAKFF.

A few counts support this clonotype. The rearrangement uses TRBV29-1 and TRBJ2-7; TRBD2 matches 13 bases. The J segment lost 4 bases and the V segment lost 6 bases, leaving 3 bases of the junction unmatched. Germline assignment: CDR1 SQVTM and CDR2 ANQGSEA. This CDR3 is 13 amino acids long. CDR3 sequence (DNA): TGCAGCGTGGGACTAGCGGGACGGTACGAGCAGTACTTC. This codes for CSVGLAGRYEQYF.